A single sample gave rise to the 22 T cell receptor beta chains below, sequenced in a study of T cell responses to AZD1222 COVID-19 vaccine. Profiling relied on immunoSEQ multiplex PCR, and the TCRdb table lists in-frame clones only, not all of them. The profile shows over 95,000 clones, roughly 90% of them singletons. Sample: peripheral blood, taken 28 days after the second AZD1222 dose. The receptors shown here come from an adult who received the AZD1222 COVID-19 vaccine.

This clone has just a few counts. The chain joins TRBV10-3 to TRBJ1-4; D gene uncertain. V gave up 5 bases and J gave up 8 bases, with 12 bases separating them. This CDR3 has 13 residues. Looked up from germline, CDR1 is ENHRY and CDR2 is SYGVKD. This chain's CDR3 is CAISRTVGEKLFF. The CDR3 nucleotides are TGTGCCATCAGTCGGACCGTGGGGGAAAAACTGTTTTTT.

The CDR3 reads CASSIPRPGTGELFF. The CDR3 DNA is TGTGCCAGTAGTATACCCCGGCCTGGCACCGGGGAGCTGTTTTTT. This chain joins TRBV19 and TRBJ2-2, with D unclear. V dropped 2 bases and J dropped 4 bases, with 11 bases sitting between them. CDR3 length: 15 amino acids. CDR1 is LNHDA and CDR2 is SQIVND in the germline V gene (reference sequence).

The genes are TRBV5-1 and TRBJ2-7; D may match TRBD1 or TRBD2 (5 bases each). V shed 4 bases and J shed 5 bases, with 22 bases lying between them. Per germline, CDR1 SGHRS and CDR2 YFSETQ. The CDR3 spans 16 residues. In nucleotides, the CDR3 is TGCGCCAGCAGCGGGGGACGCTCCCCACCCGTCAACGAGCAGTACTTC. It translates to CASSGGRSPPVNEQYF.

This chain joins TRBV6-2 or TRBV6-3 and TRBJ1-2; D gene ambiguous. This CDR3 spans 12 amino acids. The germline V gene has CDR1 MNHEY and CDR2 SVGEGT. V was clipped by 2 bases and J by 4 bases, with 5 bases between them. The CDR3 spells CASSYPPYGYTF. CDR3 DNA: TGTGCCAGCAGTTACCCCCCCTATGGCTACACCTTC.

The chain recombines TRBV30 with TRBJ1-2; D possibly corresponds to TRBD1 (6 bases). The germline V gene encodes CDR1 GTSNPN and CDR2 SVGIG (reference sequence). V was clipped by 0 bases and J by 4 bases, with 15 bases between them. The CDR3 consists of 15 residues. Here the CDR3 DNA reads TGTGCCTGGAGTGTACCGGGGGGCGCCGGCTATGGCTACACCTTC. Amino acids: CAWSVPGGAGYGYTF.

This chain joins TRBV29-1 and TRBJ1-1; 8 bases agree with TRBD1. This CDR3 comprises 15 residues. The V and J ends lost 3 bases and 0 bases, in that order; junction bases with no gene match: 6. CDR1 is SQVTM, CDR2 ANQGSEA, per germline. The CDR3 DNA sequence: TGCAGCGTTGAGCCACAGGGGGGCCTGAACACTGAAGCTTTCTTT. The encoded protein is CSVEPQGGLNTEAFF.

The DNA of the CDR3 is TGTGCCAGCACCATCAGGCTAGCGAAGGGCCACGAGCAGTACTTC. Translating gives CASTIRLAKGHEQYF. The V call is TRBV7-2, the J call TRBJ2-7, with TRBD2 as a possible D gene (6 bases). With 7 bases removed from V and 5 bases from J, the gap between germline ends came to 21 bases. From germline, CDR1 is SGHTA and CDR2 FQGNSA. The CDR3 extends over 15 amino acids.

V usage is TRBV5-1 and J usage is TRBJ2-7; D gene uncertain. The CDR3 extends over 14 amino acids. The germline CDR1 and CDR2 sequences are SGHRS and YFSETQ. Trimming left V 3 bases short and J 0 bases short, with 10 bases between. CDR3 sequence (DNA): TGCGCCAGCAGCTACAGTTCGAGCTCCTACGAGCAGTACTTC. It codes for CASSYSSSSYEQYF.

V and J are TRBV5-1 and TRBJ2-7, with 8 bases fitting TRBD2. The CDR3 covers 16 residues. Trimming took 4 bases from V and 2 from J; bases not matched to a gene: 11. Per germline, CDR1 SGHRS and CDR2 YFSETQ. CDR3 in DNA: TGCGCCAGCAGCCCCCCGGGGGGGGTCCCTCCCTACGAGCAGTACTTC. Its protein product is CASSPPGGVPPYEQYF.

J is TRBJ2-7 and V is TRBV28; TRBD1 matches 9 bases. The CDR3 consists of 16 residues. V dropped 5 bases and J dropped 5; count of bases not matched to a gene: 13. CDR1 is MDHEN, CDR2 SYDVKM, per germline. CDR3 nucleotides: TGTGCCAGCAGTACTGAAGGACAGGGGAAAAAAGACGAGCAGTACTTC. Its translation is CASSTEGQGKKDEQYF.

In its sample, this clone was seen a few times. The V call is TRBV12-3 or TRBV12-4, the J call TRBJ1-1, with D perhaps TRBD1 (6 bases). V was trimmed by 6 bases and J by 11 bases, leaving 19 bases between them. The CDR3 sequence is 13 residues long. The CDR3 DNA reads TGTGCCAGCAGCCCCGGGGGCCCGGGGAGCGCTTTCTTT. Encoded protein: CASSPGGPGSAFF.

Here the CDR3 reads CSASRTADTQYF. The CDR3 DNA reads as TGCAGTGCTAGTCGGACAGCAGATACGCAGTATTTT. The chain uses TRBV20-1 and TRBJ2-3; possible D gene TRBD1, 6 bases. CDR1 DFQATT and CDR2 SNEGSKA come from the germline V gene (reference sequence). V lost 3 bases and J lost 4, with 8 bases in between. CDR3 length equals 12 residues.

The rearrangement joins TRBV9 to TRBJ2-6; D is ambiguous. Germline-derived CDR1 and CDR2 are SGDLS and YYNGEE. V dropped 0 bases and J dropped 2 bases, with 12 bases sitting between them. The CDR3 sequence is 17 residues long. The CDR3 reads CASSVAPGFPGANVLTF. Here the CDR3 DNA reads TGTGCCAGCAGCGTAGCTCCAGGCTTCCCTGGGGCCAACGTCCTGACTTTC.

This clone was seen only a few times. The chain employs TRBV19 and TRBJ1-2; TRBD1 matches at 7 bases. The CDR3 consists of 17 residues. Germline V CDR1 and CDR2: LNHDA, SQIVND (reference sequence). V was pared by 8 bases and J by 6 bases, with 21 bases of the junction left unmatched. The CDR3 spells CASRNRDREGNPHGYTF. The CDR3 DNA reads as TGTGCCAGTCGGAACCGGGACAGAGAGGGCAACCCCCATGGCTACACCTTC.

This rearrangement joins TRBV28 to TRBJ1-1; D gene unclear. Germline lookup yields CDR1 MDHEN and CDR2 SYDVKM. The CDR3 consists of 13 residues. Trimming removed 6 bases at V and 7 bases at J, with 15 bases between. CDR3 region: CASSYSRKSEAFF. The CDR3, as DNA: TGTGCCAGCAGCTATTCAAGGAAGAGTGAAGCTTTCTTT.

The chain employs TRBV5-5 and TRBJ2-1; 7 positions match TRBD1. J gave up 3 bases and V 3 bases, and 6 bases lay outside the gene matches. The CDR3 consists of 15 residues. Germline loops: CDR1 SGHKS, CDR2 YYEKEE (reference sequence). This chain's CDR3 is CASSWGTVLYNEQFF. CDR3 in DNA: TGTGCCAGCAGCTGGGGGACAGTCCTCTACAATGAGCAGTTCTTC.

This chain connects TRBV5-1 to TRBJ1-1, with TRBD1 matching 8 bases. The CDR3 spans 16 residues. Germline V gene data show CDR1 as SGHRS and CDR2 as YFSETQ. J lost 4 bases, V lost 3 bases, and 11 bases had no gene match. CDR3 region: CASSSSDRGRATEAFF. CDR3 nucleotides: TGCGCCAGCAGCTCGTCCGACAGGGGACGGGCCACTGAAGCTTTCTTT.

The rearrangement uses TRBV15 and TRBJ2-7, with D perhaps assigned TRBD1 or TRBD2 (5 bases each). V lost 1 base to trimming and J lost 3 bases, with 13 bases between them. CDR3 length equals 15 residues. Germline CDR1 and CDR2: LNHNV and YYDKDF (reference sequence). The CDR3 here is CATSRGGGVNYEQYF. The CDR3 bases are TGTGCCACCAGCAGAGGTGGGGGTGTAAACTACGAGCAGTACTTC.

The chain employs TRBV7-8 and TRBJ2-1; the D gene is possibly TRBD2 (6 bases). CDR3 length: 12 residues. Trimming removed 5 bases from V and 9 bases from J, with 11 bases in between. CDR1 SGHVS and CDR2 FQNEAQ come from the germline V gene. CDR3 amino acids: CASSPPSVEQFF. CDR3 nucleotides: TGTGCCAGCAGCCCCCCTAGCGTTGAGCAGTTCTTC.

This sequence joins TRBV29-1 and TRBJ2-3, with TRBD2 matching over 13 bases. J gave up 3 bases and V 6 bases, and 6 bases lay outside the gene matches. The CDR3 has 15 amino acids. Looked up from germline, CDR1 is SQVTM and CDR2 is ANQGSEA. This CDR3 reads CSVTRTSGSTDTQYF. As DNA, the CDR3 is TGCAGCGTGACCCGGACTAGCGGGAGTACAGATACGCAGTATTTT.

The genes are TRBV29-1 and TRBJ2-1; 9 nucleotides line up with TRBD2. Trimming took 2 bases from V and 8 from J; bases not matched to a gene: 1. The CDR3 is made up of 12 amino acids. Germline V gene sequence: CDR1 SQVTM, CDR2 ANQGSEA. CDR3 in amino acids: CSVELAGYEQFF. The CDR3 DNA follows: TGCAGCGTTGAACTAGCGGGATATGAGCAGTTCTTC.

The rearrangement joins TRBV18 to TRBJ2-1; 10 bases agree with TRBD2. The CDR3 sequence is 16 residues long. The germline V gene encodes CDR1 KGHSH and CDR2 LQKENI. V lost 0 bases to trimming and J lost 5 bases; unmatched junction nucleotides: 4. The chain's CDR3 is CASSPPSGRGNNEQFF. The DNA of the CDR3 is TGTGCCAGCTCACCACCGAGCGGGAGGGGCAACAATGAGCAGTTCTTC.